Listed below are T cell receptor beta chains from one sample, sequenced in a study of shared clonotypes between healthy human individuals. Profiled with immunoSEQ multiplex PCR; TCRdb holds only in-frame clones, not every one. The sample lists some 500,000 clones; 90% to 96% were seen once. Sequencing was carried out using naive CD4+ T cells sorted from blood. Receptors originate from a woman in her twenties or thirties in good health. CDR3s include the opening cysteine and the closing phenylalanine or tryptophan. The D gene is left open where the match is weak. Size tells how often a clone was seen (once, few, many) or the class of an expanded clone, and some rows leave it out.

J gene,clone size,D gene,V gene,CDR3 protein,CDR3 DNA
TRBJ2-1,.,.,TRBV11-3,CASSPDQNYNEQFF,TGTGCCAGCAGCCCCGACCAGAACTACAATGAGCAGTTCTTC
TRBJ2-7,.,TRBD2,TRBV6-6,CASSSGLAVEQYF,TGTGCCAGCAGTTCCGGACTAGCGGTCGAGCAGTACTTC
TRBJ2-1,.,TRBD1,TRBV11-2,CASSARSGTGVLNEQFF,TGTGCCAGCAGCGCCAGATCCGGGACAGGGGTGTTGAATGAGCAGTTCTTC
TRBJ2-7,once,TRBD2,TRBV29-1,CSVGTSGRASHEQYF,TGCAGCGTCGGGACTAGCGGGAGGGCCTCCCACGAGCAGTACTTC
TRBJ2-7,.,.,TRBV2,CASSGQSSEQYF,TGTGCCAGCAGTGGTCAGTCCTCCGAGCAGTACTTC
TRBJ2-7,.,TRBD2,TRBV11-3,CASSNSGGSSYEQYF,TGTGCCAGCAGCAACAGCGGGGGGAGCTCCTACGAGCAGTACTTC
TRBJ2-2,.,.,TRBV6-5,CASSLGQSGELFF,TGTGCCAGCAGCCTTGGACAGTCCGGGGAGCTGTTTTTT
TRBJ2-1,.,.,TRBV5-1,CASSLVDISYNEQFF,TGCGCCAGCAGCTTGGTGGACATCTCCTACAATGAGCAGTTCTTC
TRBJ2-3,.,.,TRBV2,CASSERRQGRGTDTQYF,TGTGCCAGCAGTGAAAGGCGGCAAGGGAGAGGGACAGATACGCAGTATTTT
TRBJ2-3,.,TRBD1,TRBV11-2,CASSLQGTGTSTDTQYF,TGTGCCAGCAGCCTTCAAGGGACAGGAACTAGCACAGATACGCAGTATTTT
TRBJ1-1,.,TRBD1,TRBV25-1,CASSEQGVGNTEAFF,TGTGCCAGCAGTGAGCAGGGGGTGGGGAACACTGAAGCTTTCTTT
TRBJ2-7,once,.,TRBV28,CASSPGILREQYF,TGTGCCAGCAGTCCGGGCATCCTGCGCGAGCAGTACTTC
TRBJ2-6,.,TRBD1,TRBV28,CASSPPGQGIAGANVLTF,TGTGCCAGCAGTCCACCCGGACAGGGAATCGCTGGGGCCAACGTCCTGACTTTC
TRBJ2-3,.,TRBD2,TRBV6-6,CASRPREAYTDTQYF,TGTGCCAGCAGGCCTCGGGAGGCCTACACAGATACGCAGTATTTT
TRBJ2-2,once,TRBD2,TRBV18,CASSPTSGRTGELFF,TGTGCCAGCTCACCAACTAGCGGGAGAACCGGGGAGCTGTTTTTT
TRBJ1-1,.,.,TRBV18,CASGLTENTEAFF,TGTGCCAGCGGCCTGACAGAGAACACTGAAGCTTTCTTT
TRBJ2-7,.,TRBD1,TRBV10-3,CAISVGDSLWEQYF,TGTGCCATCAGTGTGGGGGACAGTCTATGGGAGCAGTACTTC
TRBJ1-1,.,TRBD1,TRBV30,CAWSRQGVGEAFF,TGTGCCTGGAGTAGACAGGGAGTTGGTGAAGCTTTCTTT
TRBJ2-1,.,.,TRBV7-9,CASSFQGRAGNEQFF,TGTGCCAGCAGCTTCCAGGGGAGGGCGGGGAATGAGCAGTTCTTC
TRBJ2-3,.,.,TRBV19,CASSMPSLADTQYF,TGTGCCAGTAGTATGCCTTCGCTAGCAGATACGCAGTATTTT